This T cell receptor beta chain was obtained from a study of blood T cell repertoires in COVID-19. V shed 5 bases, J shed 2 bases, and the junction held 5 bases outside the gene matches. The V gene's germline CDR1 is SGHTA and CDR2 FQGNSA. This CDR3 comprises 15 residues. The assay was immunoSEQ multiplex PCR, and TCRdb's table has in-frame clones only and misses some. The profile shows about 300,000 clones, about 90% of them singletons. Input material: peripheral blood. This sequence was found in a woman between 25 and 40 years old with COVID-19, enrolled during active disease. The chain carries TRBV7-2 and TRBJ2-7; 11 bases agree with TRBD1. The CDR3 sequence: CASSPGTGGTYEQYF. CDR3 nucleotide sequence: TGTGCCAGCAGCCCCGGGACAGGGGGAACCTACGAGCAGTACTTC.